The sequence of this T cell receptor (beta chain) was determined in a study of T cells in Graves' hyperthyroidism and ophthalmopathy. The length of the CDR3 is 15 residues. From germline, CDR1 is LGHDT and CDR2 YNNKEL (reference sequence). The V and J ends lost 1 base and 3 bases, in that order; junction bases with no gene match: 4. Regarding the study as a whole: Blood also held most thyroid clonotypes expanded beyond 0.001.

There are many counts of this clonotype. The antigen remains undetermined. The TCR beta CDR3 regions underwent amplification using RNA transcripts as the source. Using the HTBI primer set, a first-round RT-PCR was run on the TCR CDR3. TCRdb re-analysed the multiplex PCR reads in MiXCR, keeping a single row per CDR3 protein. The profile shows approximately 620,000 distinct CDR3 sequences, more than 15% of them singletons. This sequence joins TRBV3-1 and TRBJ2-3; 7 bases line up with TRBD1. The sample consisted of blood. This sequence was found in a woman aged 35 to 49 with Graves' ophthalmopathy. The CDR3, as DNA: TGTGCCAGCAGCCAAGCAACGACAGGGACAGATACGCAGTATTTT. Residues: CASSQATTGTDTQYF.